A selection of T cell receptor beta chains follows, all from one sample in a study of OX40 agonist ivuxolimab in advanced cancers. Method: immunoSEQ multiplex PCR; TCRdb's copy keeps in-frame clones and lacks some. The sample lists around 42,000 clones, about 87% seen once, with roughly a quarter in the top ten. The material was CD4+ or CD8+ T cells sorted from blood, obtained in a trial of the OX40 agonist ivuxolimab. These receptors originate from an adult with an advanced solid tumor such as melanoma, head and neck, liver or kidney cancer. CDR3s leave out the opening cysteine and the closing phenylalanine or tryptophan. D genes are given only for firm matches.

D,V,J,CDR3
NA,TRBV4-1,TRBJ2-7,ASSQEFHGTYEQY
TRBD2,TRBV10-3,TRBJ2-2,AIRALAGGPNGELF
NA,TRBV4-1,TRBJ2-6,ASSQWVGDTLSGANVLT
TRBD2,TRBV28,TRBJ2-1,ASSLWVLAGNSYNEQF
TRBD1,TRBV28,TRBJ2-7,ASSFGTGVYEQY
TRBD2,TRBV28,TRBJ2-5,ASSLLGSGRVTYQETQY
TRBD2,TRBV5-4,TRBJ2-2,ASSSGLAGAQSGELF
TRBD2,TRBV4-1,TRBJ2-1,ASSPPPGGEQF
NA,TRBV2,TRBJ2-7,ASSEGGTALYEQY
NA,TRBV27,TRBJ1-5,ASRGVWNQPQH
NA,TRBV19,TRBJ2-3,ASSIVFSADTQY
TRBD2,TRBV19,TRBJ2-1,ASSRLGGYDEQF